The 10 T cell receptor beta chains below all came from one sample that was sequenced in a study of OX40 agonist ivuxolimab in advanced cancers. TCRdb keeps only in-frame clones here, not all; method: immunoSEQ multiplex PCR. The sample yields 50,000 to 65,000 clones, under 95% seen once. The sequences come from CD4+ or CD8+ T cells sorted from blood, collected in a trial of the OX40 agonist ivuxolimab. These TCRs come from an adult with an advanced solid tumor such as melanoma, head and neck, liver or kidney cancer.

The CDR3 is CASSSYISQETQYF. The DNA of the CDR3 is TGTGCCAGCAGCTCCTACATTTCACAAGAGACCCAGTACTTC. This chain uses TRBV11-2 with TRBJ2-5, with D uncertain. Germline assignment: CDR1 SGHAT and CDR2 FQNNGV. The V gene lost 4 bases and the J gene lost 2 bases, with 11 bases spanning the gap. This CDR3 contains 14 residues.

This clone was picked up one time. The CDR3 coding sequence is TGTGCCAGCAGCTCTGGACAGGGAAGGCACACTGAAGCTTTCTTT. Translating gives CASSSGQGRHTEAFF. The chain uses TRBV7-9 and TRBJ1-1; 8 positions agree with TRBD1. V was clipped by 4 bases and J by 3 bases; unmatched bases: 7. CDR1 and CDR2 from the germline V gene are SEHNR and FQNEAQ (reference sequence). The CDR3 length is 15 residues.

The V and J genes are TRBV7-9 and TRBJ2-7; D gene unclear. The CDR3 runs to 14 residues. Trimming took off 3 bases at V and 4 bases at J, with 13 bases between the two ends. Germline V gene data show CDR1 as SEHNR and CDR2 as FQNEAQ (reference sequence). The CDR3 loop is CASSLVGNPYEQYF. Here the CDR3 DNA reads TGTGCCAGCAGCTTGGTAGGGAACCCTTACGAGCAGTACTTC.

This chain links TRBV11-2 with TRBJ2-1; tentative D call: TRBD1 (6 bases). Per the germline V gene, CDR1 is SGHAT and CDR2 is FQNNGV. This CDR3 region has 16 residues. V was cut by 0 bases and J by 9 bases, with 18 bases left in between. The CDR3 sequence is CASSLDLRDTRIEQFF. DNA of the CDR3: TGTGCCAGCAGCTTAGATCTCCGGGACACCAGGATTGAGCAGTTCTTC.

In this sample, this clone turned up once. The CDR3 DNA reads TGTGCCAGCAGCGGAGGGACTAGCGCTCGGGACACAGATACGCAGTATTTT. Its translation is CASSGGTSARDTDTQYF. The V gene is TRBV11-3, the J gene TRBJ2-3, with 10 bases identical to TRBD2. With 5 bases clipped from V and 2 bases from J, the junction kept 10 bases outside the gene matches. The CDR3 totals 17 residues. Germline CDR1 SGHNT, CDR2 YENEEA. The whole variable domain, remainder taken from reference TRBV11-3 and TRBJ2-3, is EAGVVQSPRYKIIEKKQPVAFWCNPISGHNTLYWYLQNLGQGPELLIRYENEEAVDDSQLPKDRFSAERLKGVDSTLKIQPAELGDSAVYLCASSGGTSARDTDTQYFGPGTRLTVL.

The rearrangement uses TRBV4-1 and TRBJ2-1; 7 positions agree with TRBD2. The J segment lost 6 bases and the V segment lost 1 base, leaving 6 bases of the junction unmatched. In germline, CDR1 is MGHRA, CDR2 YSYEKL. The CDR3 is made up of 15 amino acids. CDR3 protein: CASSQVESSGNEQFF. The DNA of the CDR3 is TGCGCCAGCAGCCAAGTGGAGTCTAGCGGCAATGAGCAGTTCTTC.

CDR3: CASSQSRARDVAEQFF. Written as DNA, the CDR3 is TGCGCCAGCAGCCAATCACGGGCGAGGGACGTGGCTGAGCAGTTCTTC. V gene TRBV4-1 combines with J gene TRBJ2-1; D assignment may be TRBD1 or TRBD2 (5 bases each). Germline V gene lookup returns CDR1 MGHRA and CDR2 YSYEKL. The ends were cut back, 2 bases at V and 9 bases at J, with 20 bases in the middle. The CDR3 spans 16 residues.

The chain recombines TRBV27 with TRBJ2-1; 12 positions match TRBD2. The germline V gene encodes CDR1 MNHEY and CDR2 SMNVEV (reference sequence). The junction had 2 bases not matched to a gene; V was cut back by 4 bases and J by 4 bases. The CDR3 sequence is 15 residues long. The CDR3 region is CASSWGLAGYNEQFF. CDR3 bases: TGTGCCAGCAGTTGGGGACTAGCGGGTTACAATGAGCAGTTCTTC.

The J gene is TRBJ1-1, the V gene TRBV4-3; D possibly corresponds to TRBD1 (5 bases). There are 17 residues in the CDR3. The V end was cut by 0 bases, the J end by 0 bases, with 14 bases between. CDR1 LGHNA and CDR2 YSLEER come from the germline V gene. The CDR3 spells CASSQDPIGTVNTEAFF. The CDR3 DNA reads as TGCGCCAGCAGCCAAGACCCCATCGGGACGGTGAACACTGAAGCTTTCTTT.

The V call is TRBV6-5, the J call TRBJ1-1; no clear D. The length of the CDR3 is 14 residues. The germline gives CDR1 MNHEY, CDR2 SVGAGI. The V end was cut by 2 bases, the J end by 4 bases, with 11 bases between. CDR3 amino acids: CASSYESRATEAFF. CDR3 DNA: TGTGCCAGCAGTTACGAATCGAGGGCCACTGAAGCTTTCTTT.